Listed below are T cell receptor beta chains from one sample, sequenced in a study of T cell responses to AZD1222 COVID-19 vaccine. TCRdb's table, derived via immunoSEQ multiplex PCR, lists solely in-frame clones and lacks some. The sample has approximately 70,000 clones; roughly 89% are singletons. Sequences were derived from peripheral blood, sampled on day 0 of AZD1222 vaccination. These receptors were collected from an adult in good health. The CDR3 runs from the conserved cysteine through the conserved F or W. The order of the fields is D gene, clone size, J gene, V gene, CDR3 DNA, CDR3 protein. D genes are given only for firm matches. Rows may omit the clone size; those that give it use once, few, many or a size class.

>TRBD1|few|TRBJ1-2|TRBV7-2
TGTGCCAGCAGCTTAGGCTTGGGACAGGGAGTTAATGGCTACACCTTC
CASSLGLGQGVNGYTF
>NA|NA|TRBJ2-2|TRBV10-3
TGTGCCATCAGTGAGTATGGAGCCACCGGGGAGCTGTTTTTT
CAISEYGATGELFF
>NA|NA|TRBJ2-7|TRBV6-5
TGTGCCAGCAGTTCCACAGGGATCCACGAGCAGTACTTC
CASSSTGIHEQYF
>TRBD1|NA|TRBJ1-2|TRBV27
TGTGCCAGCAGTTTACTGGCAGGGGGCGCGAACTATGGCTACACCTTC
CASSLLAGGANYGYTF
>NA|NA|TRBJ1-3|TRBV29-1
TGCAGCGTTTTGGATGACTTCCGCTCTGGAAACACCATATATTTT
CSVLDDFRSGNTIYF
>NA|NA|TRBJ1-4|TRBV6-1
TGTGCCAGCAGTGATGGGGGAAATGAAAAACTGTTTTTT
CASSDGGNEKLFF
>TRBD1|few|TRBJ1-5|TRBV19
TGTGCCAGTAGTATTGGGGACAGTCAGCCCCAGCATTTT
CASSIGDSQPQHF
>NA|once|TRBJ1-3|TRBV19
TGTGCCAGTCAGGGAGGCGAGGCCGGGAGAAACACCATATATTTT
CASQGGEAGRNTIYF
>NA|few|TRBJ1-6|TRBV11-2
TGTGCCAGCAGCCCCCCGGGAGGTAATTCACCCCTCCACTTT
CASSPPGGNSPLHF
>NA|NA|TRBJ2-1|TRBV4-2
TGTGCCAGCAGCCTTCCCCGGGGCGGGGGCTCCTCCTACAATGAGCAGTTCTTC
CASSLPRGGGSSYNEQFF
>TRBD1|NA|TRBJ1-2|TRBV2
TGTGCCAGCAGGCGCGGACAGGGGCAGGGGTATGGCTACACCTTC
CASRRGQGQGYGYTF
>TRBD2|NA|TRBJ2-3|TRBV11-3
TGTGCCAGCAGGGCTGGGACTAGCGACGACACAGATACGCAGTATTTT
CASRAGTSDDTDTQYF
>TRBD2|NA|TRBJ2-2|TRBV6-5
TGTGCCAGCAGGGGGACTAGCAGTGGGATCGGGGAGCTGTTTTTT
CASRGTSSGIGELFF
>TRBD2|NA|TRBJ2-5|TRBV10-3
TGTGCCATCAGTCCCCAGCGGGGGGGCCAAGAGACCCAGTACTTC
CAISPQRGGQETQYF
>NA|NA|TRBJ1-4|TRBV10-3
TGTGCCATCAGTGAGACAGAATATGAAAAACTGTTTTTT
CAISETEYEKLFF
>NA|NA|TRBJ2-3|TRBV2
TGTGCCAGCAGTGACCCCGGGGGTAACACAGATACGCAGTATTTT
CASSDPGGNTDTQYF
>TRBD1|NA|TRBJ1-2|TRBV30
TGTGCCTGGAGTGTTGGGACAGAAAACTACTATGGCTACACCTTC
CAWSVGTENYYGYTF
>TRBD2|NA|TRBJ2-3|TRBV5-1
TGCGCCAGCTACAAACTAGCGGGGCACACAGATACGCAGTATTTT
CASYKLAGHTDTQYF
>TRBD2|NA|TRBJ2-1|TRBV7-3
TGTGCCAGCAGCAATAGCGGGGGGGCCCCGAATGAGCAGTTCTTC
CASSNSGGAPNEQFF
>NA|few|TRBJ1-1|TRBV10-1
TGCGCCAGCAGTGAGTCGAAGGGGTCGATGAACACTGAAGCTTTCTTT
CASSESKGSMNTEAFF
>TRBD1|NA|TRBJ2-7|TRBV9
TGTGCCAGCAGCGAAGGGACAGGGGGCTACGAGCAGTACTTC
CASSEGTGGYEQYF
>NA|NA|TRBJ1-5|TRBV28
TGTGCCAGCAGTTTATCATCCGGGGGCCAGCCCCAGCATTTT
CASSLSSGGQPQHF
>NA|once|TRBJ2-7|TRBV5-1
TGCGCCAGCAGCTGGGACGGAGCCTACGAGCAGTACTTC
CASSWDGAYEQYF
>NA|NA|TRBJ1-5|TRBV7-5
TGTGCCAGAAGCCCGAGGGGAGGGCCCCAGCATTTT
CARSPRGGPQHF
>NA|NA|TRBJ1-6|TRBV6-4
TGTGCCAGCAGACAGGGTTTTGATTCACCCCTCCACTTT
CASRQGFDSPLHF
>NA|NA|TRBJ2-1|TRBV11-1
TGTGCCAGCAGCTTAGTTTTGTACAATGAGCAGTTCTTC
CASSLVLYNEQFF
>TRBD2|NA|TRBJ2-3|TRBV6-4
TGTGCCAGCAGTGTAGCGGGGGGCACAGATACGCAGTATTTT
CASSVAGGTDTQYF
>NA|NA|TRBJ1-5|TRBV19
TGTGCCAGTAGTTATGGCAATCAGCCCCAGCATTTT
CASSYGNQPQHF
>TRBD2|NA|TRBJ2-1|TRBV7-3
TGTGCCAGCAGTTTGACTAGCGGGGGGAACAATGAGCAGTTCTTC
CASSLTSGGNNEQFF
>TRBD2|NA|TRBJ2-1|TRBV11-3
TGTGCCAGCAGCTTAACCAGCGGGGTGGATGAGCAGTTCTTC
CASSLTSGVDEQFF
>TRBD2|NA|TRBJ2-1|TRBV7-9
TGTGCCAGCAGCTACGGAGGACTAGCGGGGGGCGTTCACAATGAGCAGTTCTTC
CASSYGGLAGGVHNEQFF
>NA|NA|TRBJ2-1|TRBV9
TGTGCCAGCAGCGTAGTTTGGACGGAGCAGTTCTTC
CASSVVWTEQFF
>NA|NA|TRBJ1-6|TRBV5-4
TGTGCCAGCAGCTTGGGCCCCTCCGGGTATAATTCACCCCTCCACTTT
CASSLGPSGYNSPLHF
>NA|once|TRBJ1-3|TRBV21-1
TGTGCCAGCAGCATATTGGGGGGGCTAAAGGGAAACACCATATATTTT
CASSILGGLKGNTIYF
>NA|NA|TRBJ2-1|TRBV14
TGTGCCAGCAGCCACGAGGGGGGTTGGCAGTTCTTC
CASSHEGGWQFF
>TRBD2|NA|TRBJ2-5|TRBV6-2/TRBV6-3
TGTGCCAGCAGCCACGGACTAGCGGGGGGCGCCCTTGGGGCCCAGTACTTC
CASSHGLAGGALGAQYF